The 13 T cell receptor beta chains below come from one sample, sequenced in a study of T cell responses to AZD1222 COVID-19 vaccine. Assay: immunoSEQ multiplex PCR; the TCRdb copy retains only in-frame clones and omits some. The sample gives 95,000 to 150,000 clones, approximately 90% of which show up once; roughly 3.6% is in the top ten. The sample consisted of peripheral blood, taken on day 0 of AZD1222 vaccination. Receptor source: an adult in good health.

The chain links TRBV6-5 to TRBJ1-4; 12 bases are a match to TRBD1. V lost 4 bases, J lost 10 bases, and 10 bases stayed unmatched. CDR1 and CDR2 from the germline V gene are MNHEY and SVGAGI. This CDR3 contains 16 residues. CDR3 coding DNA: TGTGCCAGCAGTTCCCCGGCCGGGACAGGGGGCCGAAAACTGTTTTTT. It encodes CASSSPAGTGGRKLFF.

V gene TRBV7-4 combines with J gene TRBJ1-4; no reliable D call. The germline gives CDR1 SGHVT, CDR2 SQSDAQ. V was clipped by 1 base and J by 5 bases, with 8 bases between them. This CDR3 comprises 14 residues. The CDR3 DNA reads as TGTGCCAGCAGCTTAGGCAGAGAAAATGAAAAACTGTTTTTT. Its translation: CASSLGRENEKLFF.

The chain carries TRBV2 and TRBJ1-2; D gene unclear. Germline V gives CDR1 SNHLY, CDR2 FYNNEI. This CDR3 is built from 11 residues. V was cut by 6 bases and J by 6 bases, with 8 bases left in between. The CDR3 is CASRRTHGYTF. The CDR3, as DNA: TGTGCCAGCAGACGGACCCATGGCTACACCTTC.

CDR3 sequence reads: CASGSEETSVNYGYTF. The CDR3 DNA follows: TGTGCCAGCGGGAGTGAGGAAACCAGCGTAAACTATGGCTACACCTTC. The chain uses TRBV28 and TRBJ1-2, with D unresolved. Trimming took 8 bases from V and 2 from J, leaving 21 bases between them. The germline V gene has CDR1 MDHEN and CDR2 SYDVKM. CDR3 size: 16 residues.

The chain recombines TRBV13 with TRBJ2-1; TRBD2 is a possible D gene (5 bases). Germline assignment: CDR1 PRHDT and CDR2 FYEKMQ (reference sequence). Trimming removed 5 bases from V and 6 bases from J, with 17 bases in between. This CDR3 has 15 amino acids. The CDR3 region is CASSRNVNEGNEQFF. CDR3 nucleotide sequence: TGTGCCAGCAGCCGAAATGTTAACGAGGGCAATGAGCAGTTCTTC.

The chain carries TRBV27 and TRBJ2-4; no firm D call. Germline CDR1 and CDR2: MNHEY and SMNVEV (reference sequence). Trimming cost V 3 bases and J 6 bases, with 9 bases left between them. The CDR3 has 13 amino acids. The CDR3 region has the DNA TGTGCCAGCAGTTTCAGGTCTACAAACATTCAGTACTTC. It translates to CASSFRSTNIQYF.

CDR3 nucleotide sequence: TGTGCCAGCACCAGGGCAGGGACGAGCACTGAAGCTTTCTTT. Translating it yields CASTRAGTSTEAFF. This chain joins TRBV27 and TRBJ1-1, with D perhaps TRBD1 (5 bases). CDR3 length: 14 residues. Germline V gives CDR1 MNHEY, CDR2 SMNVEV (reference sequence). V lost 7 bases and J 4 bases, leaving 16 bases between the germline ends.

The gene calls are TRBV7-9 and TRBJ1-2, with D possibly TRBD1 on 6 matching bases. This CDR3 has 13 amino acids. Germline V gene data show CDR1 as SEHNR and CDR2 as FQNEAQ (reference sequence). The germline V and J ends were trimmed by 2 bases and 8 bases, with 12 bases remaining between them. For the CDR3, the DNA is TGTGCCAGCAGCTTATACTACAGGGAGGGCTACACCTTC. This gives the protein CASSLYYREGYTF.

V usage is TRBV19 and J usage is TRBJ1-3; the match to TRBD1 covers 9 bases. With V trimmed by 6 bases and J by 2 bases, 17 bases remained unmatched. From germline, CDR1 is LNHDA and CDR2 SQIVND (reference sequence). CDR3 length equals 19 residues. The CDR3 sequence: CASSLSELGTGRPGNTIYF. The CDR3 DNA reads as TGTGCCAGTAGCCTAAGCGAACTTGGGACAGGGAGACCTGGAAACACCATATATTTT.

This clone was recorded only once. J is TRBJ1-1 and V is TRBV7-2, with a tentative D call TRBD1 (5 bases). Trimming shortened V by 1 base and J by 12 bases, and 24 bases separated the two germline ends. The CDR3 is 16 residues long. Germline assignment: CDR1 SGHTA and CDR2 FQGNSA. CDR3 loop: CASSLGEVEQGSTSFF. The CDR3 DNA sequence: TGTGCCAGCAGCTTAGGGGAGGTAGAGCAGGGTTCTACGTCTTTCTTT.

The CDR3 protein is CASSQGSGGAGNEQFF. CDR3 nucleotides: TGTGCCAGCAGCCAAGGTAGCGGGGGGGCCGGTAATGAGCAGTTCTTC. The chain employs TRBV3-1 (or the pseudogene TRBV3-2) and TRBJ2-1, with TRBD2 matching 11 bases. The V gene's germline CDR1 is LGHDT and CDR2 YNNKEL (reference sequence). Trimming cost V 1 base and J 7 bases; bases outside gene matches: 6. CDR3 size: 16 residues.

The chain's CDR3 is CASSEGGTWNTEAFF. Written as DNA, the CDR3 is TGTGCCAGCAGTGAAGGGGGCACTTGGAACACTGAAGCTTTCTTT. The V call is TRBV6-1, the J call TRBJ1-1, with D possibly matching TRBD1 (5 bases). The germline V gene encodes CDR1 MNHNS and CDR2 SASEGT. V was clipped by 1 base and J by 1 base, with 10 bases between them. The CDR3 length is 15 residues.

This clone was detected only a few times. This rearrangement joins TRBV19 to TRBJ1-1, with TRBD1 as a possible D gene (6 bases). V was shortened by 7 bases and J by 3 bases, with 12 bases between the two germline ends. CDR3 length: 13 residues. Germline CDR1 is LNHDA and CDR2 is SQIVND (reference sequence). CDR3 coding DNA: TGTGCCAGTACCGAGGGGGGGTACACTGAAGCTTTCTTT. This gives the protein CASTEGGYTEAFF.